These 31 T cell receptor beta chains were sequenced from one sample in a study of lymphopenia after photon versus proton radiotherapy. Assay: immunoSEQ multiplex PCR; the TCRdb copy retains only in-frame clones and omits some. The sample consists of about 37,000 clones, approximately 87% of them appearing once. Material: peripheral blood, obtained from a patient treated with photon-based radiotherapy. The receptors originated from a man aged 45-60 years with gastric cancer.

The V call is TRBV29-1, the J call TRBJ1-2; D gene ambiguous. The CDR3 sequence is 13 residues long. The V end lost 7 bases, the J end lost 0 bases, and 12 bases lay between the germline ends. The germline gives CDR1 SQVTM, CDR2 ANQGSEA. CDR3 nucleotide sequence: TGCAGCGCCGCGGACGGGGCTAACTATGGCTACACCTTC. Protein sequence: CSAADGANYGYTF.

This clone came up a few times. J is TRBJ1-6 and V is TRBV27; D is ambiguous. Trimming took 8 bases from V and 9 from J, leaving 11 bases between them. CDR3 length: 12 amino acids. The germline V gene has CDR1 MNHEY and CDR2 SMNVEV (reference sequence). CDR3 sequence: CASARRSSPLHF. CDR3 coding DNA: TGTGCCAGCGCCCGACGAAGTTCACCCCTCCACTTT.

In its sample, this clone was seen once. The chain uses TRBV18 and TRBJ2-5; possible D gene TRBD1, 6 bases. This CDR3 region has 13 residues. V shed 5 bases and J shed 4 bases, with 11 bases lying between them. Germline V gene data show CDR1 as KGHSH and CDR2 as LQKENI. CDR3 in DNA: TGTGCCAGCTCAGAACAGGGTAGAGAGACCCAGTACTTC. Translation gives CASSEQGRETQYF.

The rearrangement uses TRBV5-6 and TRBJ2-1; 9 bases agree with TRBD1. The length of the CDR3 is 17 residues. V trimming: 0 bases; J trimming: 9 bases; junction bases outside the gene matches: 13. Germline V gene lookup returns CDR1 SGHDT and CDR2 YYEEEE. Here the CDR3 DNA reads TGTGCCAGCAGCTTGGCGGGATTACAGGGGGCGGTTAGTGAGCAGTTCTTC. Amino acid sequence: CASSLAGLQGAVSEQFF.

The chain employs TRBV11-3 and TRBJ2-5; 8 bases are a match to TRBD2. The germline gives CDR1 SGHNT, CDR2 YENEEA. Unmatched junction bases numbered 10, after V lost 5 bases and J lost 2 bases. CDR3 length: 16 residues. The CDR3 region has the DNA TGTGCCAGCAGCCCGGGAGGGGAGGCCCTTCAAGAGACCCAGTACTTC. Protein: CASSPGGEALQETQYF.

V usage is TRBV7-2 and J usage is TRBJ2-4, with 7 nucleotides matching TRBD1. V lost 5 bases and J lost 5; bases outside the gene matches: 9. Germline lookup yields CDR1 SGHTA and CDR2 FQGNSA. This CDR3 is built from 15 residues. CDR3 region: CASSTATGSQNIQYF. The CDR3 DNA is TGTGCCAGCAGCACAGCGACAGGGTCGCAAAACATTCAGTACTTC. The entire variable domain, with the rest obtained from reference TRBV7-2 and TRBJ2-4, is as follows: GAGVSQSPSNKVTEKGKDVELRCDPISGHTALYWYRQSLGQGLEFLIYFQGNSAPDKSGLPSDRFSAERTGGSVSTLTIQRTQQEDSAVYLCASSTATGSQNIQYFGAGTRLSVL.

CDR3 nucleotide sequence: TGTGCCAGCGGGGGACAGGGTAATGAAAAACTGTTTTTT. Amino acid sequence: CASGGQGNEKLFF. The rearrangement joins TRBV6-1 to TRBJ1-4, with 9 nucleotides matching TRBD1. The ends lost 8 bases at V and 4 bases at J; junction bases unmatched: 2. Germline V gives CDR1 MNHNS, CDR2 SASEGT. This CDR3 contains 13 residues.

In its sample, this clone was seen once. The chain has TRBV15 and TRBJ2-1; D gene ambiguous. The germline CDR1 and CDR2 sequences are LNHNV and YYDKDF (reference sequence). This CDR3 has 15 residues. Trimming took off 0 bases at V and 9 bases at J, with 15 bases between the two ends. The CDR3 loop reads CATSRDGKGNIEQFF. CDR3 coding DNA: TGTGCCACCAGCAGAGATGGGAAGGGAAATATTGAGCAGTTCTTC.

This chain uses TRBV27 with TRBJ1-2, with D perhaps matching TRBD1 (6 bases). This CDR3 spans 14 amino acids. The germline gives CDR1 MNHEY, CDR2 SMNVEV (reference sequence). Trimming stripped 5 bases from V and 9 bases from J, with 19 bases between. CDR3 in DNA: TGTGCCAGCAGTAGCGGGACACCTGGGGGAAGCTACACCTTC. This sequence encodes CASSSGTPGGSYTF.

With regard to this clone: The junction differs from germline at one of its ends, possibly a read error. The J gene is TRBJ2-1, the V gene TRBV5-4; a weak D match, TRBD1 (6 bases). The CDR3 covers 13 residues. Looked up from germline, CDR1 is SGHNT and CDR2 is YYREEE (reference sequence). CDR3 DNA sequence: TGCGCCAGCAGCGAAGGGACATGGGATGAGCAGTTCTTC. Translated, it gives CASSEGTWDEQFF.

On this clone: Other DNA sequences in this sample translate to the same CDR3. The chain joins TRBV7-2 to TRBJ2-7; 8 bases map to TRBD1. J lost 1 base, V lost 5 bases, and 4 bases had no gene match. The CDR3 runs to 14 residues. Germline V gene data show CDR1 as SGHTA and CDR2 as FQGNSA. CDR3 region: CASSRRDRSYEQYF. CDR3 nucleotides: TGTGCCAGCAGCCGTAGGGACAGGTCCTACGAGCAGTACTTC.

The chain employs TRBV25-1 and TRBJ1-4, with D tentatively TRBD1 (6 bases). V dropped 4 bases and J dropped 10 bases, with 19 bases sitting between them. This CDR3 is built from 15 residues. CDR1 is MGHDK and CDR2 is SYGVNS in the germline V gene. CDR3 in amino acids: CASSGRTAPDGKLFF. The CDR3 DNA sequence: TGTGCCAGCAGTGGGCGGACAGCTCCGGACGGAAAACTGTTTTTT.

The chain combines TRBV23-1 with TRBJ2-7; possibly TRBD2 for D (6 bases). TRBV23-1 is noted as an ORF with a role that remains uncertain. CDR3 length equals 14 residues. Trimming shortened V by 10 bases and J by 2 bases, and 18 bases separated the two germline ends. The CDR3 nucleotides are TGCGCCAAAAACCCGGCTAGCGCTACCTACGAGCAGTACTTC. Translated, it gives CAKNPASATYEQYF.

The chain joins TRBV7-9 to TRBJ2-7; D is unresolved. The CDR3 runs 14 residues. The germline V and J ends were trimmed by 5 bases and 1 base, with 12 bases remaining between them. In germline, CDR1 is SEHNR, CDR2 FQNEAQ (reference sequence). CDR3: CASSPTGPSYEQYF. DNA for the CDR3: TGTGCCAGCAGCCCGACGGGCCCATCCTACGAGCAGTACTTC.

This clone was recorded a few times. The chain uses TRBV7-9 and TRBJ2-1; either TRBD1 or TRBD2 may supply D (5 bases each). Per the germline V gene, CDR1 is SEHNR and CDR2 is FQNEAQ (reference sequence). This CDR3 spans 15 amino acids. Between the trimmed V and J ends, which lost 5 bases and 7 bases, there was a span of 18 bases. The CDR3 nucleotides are TGTGCCAGCAGCCCTAAACGGCGGTGGGGGAATGAGCAGTTCTTC. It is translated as CASSPKRRWGNEQFF.

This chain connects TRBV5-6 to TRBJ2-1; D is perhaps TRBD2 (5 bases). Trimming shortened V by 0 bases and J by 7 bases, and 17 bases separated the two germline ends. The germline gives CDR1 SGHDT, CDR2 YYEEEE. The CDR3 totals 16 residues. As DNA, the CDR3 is TGTGCCAGCAGCTTGGGAGGGAAAGGGTTTGTGAATGAGCAGTTCTTC. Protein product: CASSLGGKGFVNEQFF.

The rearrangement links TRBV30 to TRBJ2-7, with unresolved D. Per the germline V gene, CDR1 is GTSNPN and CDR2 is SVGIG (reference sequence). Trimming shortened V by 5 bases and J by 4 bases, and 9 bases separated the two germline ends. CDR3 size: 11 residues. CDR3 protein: CAWSPAYEQYF. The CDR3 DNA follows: TGTGCCTGGTCACCCGCTTACGAGCAGTACTTC.

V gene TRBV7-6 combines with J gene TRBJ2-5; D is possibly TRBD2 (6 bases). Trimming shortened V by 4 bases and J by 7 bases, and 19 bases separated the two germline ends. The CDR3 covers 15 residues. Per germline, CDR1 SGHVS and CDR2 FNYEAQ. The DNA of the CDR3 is TGTGCCAGCAGCTCACGTGCGACTAGTCACGGGACCCAGTACTTC. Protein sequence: CASSSRATSHGTQYF.

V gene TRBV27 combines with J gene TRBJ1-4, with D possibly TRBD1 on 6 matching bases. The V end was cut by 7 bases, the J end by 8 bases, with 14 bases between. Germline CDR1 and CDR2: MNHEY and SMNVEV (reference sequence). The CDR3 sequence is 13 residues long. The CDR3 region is CASKYRVGEKLFF. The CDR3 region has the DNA TGTGCCAGCAAGTACAGGGTTGGAGAAAAACTGTTTTTT.

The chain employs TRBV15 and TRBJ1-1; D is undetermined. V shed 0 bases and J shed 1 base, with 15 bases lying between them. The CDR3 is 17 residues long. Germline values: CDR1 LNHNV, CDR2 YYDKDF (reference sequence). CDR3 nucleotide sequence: TGTGCCACCAGCAGAGATGTGGGCCCACCCGGGAACACTGAAGCTTTCTTT. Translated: CATSRDVGPPGNTEAFF. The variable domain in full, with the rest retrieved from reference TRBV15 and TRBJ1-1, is DAMVIQNPRYQVTQFGKPVTLSCSQTLNHNVMYWYQQKSSQAPKLLFHYYDKDFNNEADTPDNFQSRRPNTSFCFLDIRSPGLGDTAMYLCATSRDVGPPGNTEAFFGQGTRLTVV.

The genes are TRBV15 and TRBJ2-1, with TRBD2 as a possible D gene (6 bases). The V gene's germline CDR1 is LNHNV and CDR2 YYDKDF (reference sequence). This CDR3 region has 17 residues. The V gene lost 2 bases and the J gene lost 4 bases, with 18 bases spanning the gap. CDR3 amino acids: CATSRSGRPGAYNEQFF. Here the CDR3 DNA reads TGTGCCACCAGCAGATCTGGGAGGCCTGGGGCTTACAATGAGCAGTTCTTC.

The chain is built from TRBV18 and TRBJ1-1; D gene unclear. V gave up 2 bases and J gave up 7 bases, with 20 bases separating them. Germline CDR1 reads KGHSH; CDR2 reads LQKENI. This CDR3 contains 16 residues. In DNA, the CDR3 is TGTGCCAGCTCACCAAGTCCGAAACTAATCGCGGGTGAAGCTTTCTTT. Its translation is CASSPSPKLIAGEAFF. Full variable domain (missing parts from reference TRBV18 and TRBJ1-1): NAGVMQNPRHLVRRRGQEARLRCSPMKGHSHVYWYRQLPEEGLKFMVYLQKENIIDESGMPKERFSAEFPKEGPSILRIQQVVRGDSAAYFCASSPSPKLIAGEAFFGQGTRLTVV.

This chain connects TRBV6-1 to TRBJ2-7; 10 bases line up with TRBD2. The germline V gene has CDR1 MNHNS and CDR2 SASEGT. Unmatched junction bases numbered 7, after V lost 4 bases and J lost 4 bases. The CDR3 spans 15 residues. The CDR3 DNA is TGTGCCAGCAGTGCCCCTAGCGGGAGTGGATACGAGCAGTACTTC. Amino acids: CASSAPSGSGYEQYF.

CDR3 bases: TGTGCCAGCAGCGTCTCGACAGGGGGAGGTAACGAGCAGTACTTC. It specifies CASSVSTGGGNEQYF. V gene TRBV7-9 combines with J gene TRBJ2-7, with 9 bases matching TRBD1. This CDR3 region has 15 residues. Germline CDR1 and CDR2: SEHNR and FQNEAQ (reference sequence). V lost 5 bases to trimming and J lost 5 bases; unmatched junction nucleotides: 10.

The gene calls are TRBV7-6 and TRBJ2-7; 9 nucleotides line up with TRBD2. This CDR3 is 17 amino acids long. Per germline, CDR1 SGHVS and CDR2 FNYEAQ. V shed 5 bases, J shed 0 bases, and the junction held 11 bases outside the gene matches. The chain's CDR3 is CASSPRGAGGSSYEQYF. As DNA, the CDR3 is TGTGCCAGCAGCCCACGGGGGGCGGGGGGGAGCTCCTACGAGCAGTACTTC.

This CDR3 reads CASSSGRGGGETQYF. CDR3 in DNA: TGCGCCAGCAGCTCCGGAAGGGGGGGCGGAGAGACCCAGTACTTC. The chain is built from TRBV5-1 and TRBJ2-5, with a weak D call TRBD2 (7 bases). Germline lookup yields CDR1 SGHRS and CDR2 YFSETQ. Trimming removed 3 bases from V and 4 bases from J, with 16 bases in between. CDR3 length: 15 amino acids.

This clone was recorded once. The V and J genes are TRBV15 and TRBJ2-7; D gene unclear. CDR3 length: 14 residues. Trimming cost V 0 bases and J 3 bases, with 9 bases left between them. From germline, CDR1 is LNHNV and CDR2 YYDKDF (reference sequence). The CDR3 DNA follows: TGTGCCACCAGCAGAGATCGCGGCAACTACGAGCAGTACTTC. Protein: CATSRDRGNYEQYF.

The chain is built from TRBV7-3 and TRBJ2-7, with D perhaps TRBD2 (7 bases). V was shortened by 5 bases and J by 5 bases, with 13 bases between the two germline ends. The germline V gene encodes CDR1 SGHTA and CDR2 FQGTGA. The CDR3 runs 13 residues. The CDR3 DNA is TGTGCCAGCAGCCCACAGGGAGGGAACGAGCAGTACTTC. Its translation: CASSPQGGNEQYF. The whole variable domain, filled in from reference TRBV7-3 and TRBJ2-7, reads GAGVSQTPSNKVTEKGKYVELRCDPISGHTALYWYRQSLGQGPEFLIYFQGTGAADDSGLPNDRFFAVRPEGSVSTLKIQRTERGDSAVYLCASSPQGGNEQYFGPGTRLTVT.

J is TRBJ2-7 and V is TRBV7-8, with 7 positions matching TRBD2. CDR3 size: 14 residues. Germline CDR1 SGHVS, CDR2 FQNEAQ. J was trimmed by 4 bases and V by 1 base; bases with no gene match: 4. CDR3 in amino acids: CASSLGLAAYEQYF. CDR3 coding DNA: TGTGCCAGCAGCTTAGGGCTAGCGGCTTACGAGCAGTACTTC. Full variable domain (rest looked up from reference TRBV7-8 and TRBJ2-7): GAGVSQSPRYKVAKRGQDVALRCDPISGHVSLFWYQQALGQGPEFLTYFQNEAQLDKSGLPSDRFFAERPEGSVSTLKIQRTQQEDSAVYLCASSLGLAAYEQYFGPGTRLTVT.

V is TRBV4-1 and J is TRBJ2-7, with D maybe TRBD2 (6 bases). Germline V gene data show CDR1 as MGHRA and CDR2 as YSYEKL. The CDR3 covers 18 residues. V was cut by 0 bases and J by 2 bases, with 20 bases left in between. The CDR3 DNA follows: TGCGCCAGCAGCCAAGATTATAACGGGGGAGGTCCGACCTACGAGCAGTACTTC. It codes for CASSQDYNGGGPTYEQYF.

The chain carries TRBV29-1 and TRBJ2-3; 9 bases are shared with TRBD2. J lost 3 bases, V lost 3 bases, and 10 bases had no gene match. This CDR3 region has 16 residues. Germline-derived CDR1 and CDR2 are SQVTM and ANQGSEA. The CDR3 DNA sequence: TGCAGCGTTGAGGGCGGGAGGGCCTATTCTACAGATACGCAGTATTTT. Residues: CSVEGGRAYSTDTQYF.